These 3 T cell receptor beta chains came from one sample sequenced in a study of metastatic and nonmetastatic thyroid tumors. None of the patients had undergone any treatment ahead of thyroid surgery. TCRdb re-called the PCR reads via MiXCR. The sample has under 50,000 clones; 22% are singletons. The sequenced material came from blood. These receptors were taken from a male donor with papillary thyroid cancer or a benign thyroid nodule (not recorded which). Some clones in this sample may be carry-over from other donors' samples.

This clone has ten or more counts. Other nucleotide sequences in the sample specify the same CDR3. The gene calls are TRBV5-1 and TRBJ2-3; D uncertain. The CDR3 covers 11 residues. Germline CDR1 and CDR2: SGHRS and YFSETQ. The V and J ends lost 2 bases and 3 bases respectively, with 1 base between them. CDR3 loop: CASSLTDTQYF. In nucleotides, the CDR3 is TGCGCCAGCAGCTTAACAGATACGCAGTATTTT. Together with reference TRBV5-1 and TRBJ2-3, the CDR3 gives the full variable domain: KAGVTQTPRYLIKTRGQQVTLSCSPISGHRSVSWYQQTPGQGLQFLFEYFSETQRNKGNFPGRFSGRQFSNSRSEMNVSTLELGDSALYLCASSLTDTQYFGPGTRLTVL.

This clone appeared a single time. The V and J genes are TRBV4-1 and TRBJ2-3, with 7 bases lining up with TRBD2. The CDR3 covers 17 residues. J was trimmed by 3 bases and V by 5 bases; bases with no gene match: 14. CDR1 and CDR2 (germline): MGHRA, YSYEKL. The CDR3 sequence is CASSTRQPGGVTDTQYF. DNA of the CDR3: TGCGCCAGCAGCACACGACAGCCGGGGGGAGTGACAGATACGCAGTATTTT.

About this clone: One base away lies a much larger clone, so this may be a sequencing read error. The same CDR3 arises from other DNA sequences in this sample as well. The chain recombines TRBV27 with TRBJ2-5; tentative D call: TRBD1 (5 bases). The CDR3 sequence is 14 residues long. CDR1 and CDR2 (germline): MNHEY, SMNVEV (reference sequence). CDR3 DNA sequence: TGTGCCAGCAGTATACGGGCAGGACAAGAGACACAGTACTTC. Translating it yields CASSIRAGQETQYF.